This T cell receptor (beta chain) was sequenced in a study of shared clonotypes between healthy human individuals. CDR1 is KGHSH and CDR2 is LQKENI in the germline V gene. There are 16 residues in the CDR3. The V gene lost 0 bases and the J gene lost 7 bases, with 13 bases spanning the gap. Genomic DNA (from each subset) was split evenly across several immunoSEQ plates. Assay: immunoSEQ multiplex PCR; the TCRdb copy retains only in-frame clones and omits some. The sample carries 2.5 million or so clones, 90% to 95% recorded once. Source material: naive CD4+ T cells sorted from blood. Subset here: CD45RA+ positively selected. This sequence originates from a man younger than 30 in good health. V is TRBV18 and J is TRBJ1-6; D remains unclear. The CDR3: CASSPPGGPANSPLHF. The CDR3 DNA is TGTGCCAGCTCACCACCAGGAGGACCGGCCAATTCACCCCTCCACTTT.